The entry that follows covers one TCR beta chain sequence. Its specificity is not known. A multiplex PCR was run with 60 Vbeta primers and 13 Jbeta primers. Clones were read by immunoSEQ multiplex PCR, and TCRdb kept only the in-frame ones, dropping some. The data hold under 55,000 clones, with roughly 72% observed a single time. The source of the sample is a study of cytomegalovirus exposure and HLA in healthy donors. Germline CDR1 is SGHDN and CDR2 is FVKESK. The CDR3 spans 13 residues. V was cut by 2 bases and J by 0 bases, with 4 bases left in between. The study's findings and limits: Upon later analysis, HLA-associated TCR beta chains proved more clonally expanded than other, equally common chains. In a later analysis, a missense DCLRE1C variant was linked to TCR beta V- and J-gene trimming. It was confirmed in vitro that three of the CMV-associated chains were specific for CMV antigens.

The sequence was obtained from a woman between 50 and 59 years old in good health and CMV-seronegative. This chain links TRBV14 with TRBJ1-1, with D unresolved. The source material was PBMCs. The CDR3 nucleotides read TGTGCCAGCAGCCAAAGCCTGAACACTGAAGCTTTCTTT. This codes for CASSQSLNTEAFF.